What follows are 31 T cell receptor beta chains derived from one specimen sequenced in a study of cytomegalovirus exposure and HLA in healthy donors. 60 Vbeta and 13 Jbeta primers were used in PCR. Assay: immunoSEQ multiplex PCR; the TCRdb copy retains only in-frame clones and omits some. The sample records around 150,000 clones, approximately 80% being singletons. Sequenced sample: PBMCs. These receptors were taken from a male donor in good health and CMV-seropositive.

The chain recombines TRBV7-2 with TRBJ1-2; TRBD1 might be the D (6 bases). V dropped 3 bases and J dropped 6 bases, with 17 bases sitting between them. Germline CDR1 and CDR2: SGHTA and FQGNSA. The CDR3 is 15 residues long. CDR3 sequence: CASSFTPARGDGYTF. The CDR3 region has the DNA TGTGCCAGCAGCTTTACCCCGGCCAGGGGAGATGGCTACACCTTC.

This clone was picked up one time. The V call is TRBV27, the J call TRBJ1-2, with D unresolved. There are 13 residues in the CDR3. V lost 3 bases and J lost 2, with 7 bases in between. Germline CDR1 is MNHEY and CDR2 is SMNVEV (reference sequence). CDR3 DNA sequence: TGTGCCAGCAGTTTTTCGGGGAACTATGGCTACACCTTC. Protein product: CASSFSGNYGYTF.

The rearrangement uses TRBV5-4 and TRBJ2-3; D ambiguous. V was trimmed by 4 bases and J by 1 base, leaving 10 bases between them. The CDR3 runs to 14 residues. CDR1 and CDR2 (germline): SGHNT, YYREEE (reference sequence). The CDR3 spells CASSAARGTDTQYF. The CDR3 DNA reads as TGTGCCAGCAGCGCGGCTCGGGGCACAGATACGCAGTATTTT.

This chain joins TRBV27 and TRBJ2-7, with 9 bases identical to TRBD1. J was trimmed by 5 bases and V by 5 bases; bases with no gene match: 7. Looked up from germline, CDR1 is MNHEY and CDR2 is SMNVEV (reference sequence). This CDR3 region has 14 residues. Here the CDR3 DNA reads TGTGCCAGCAGTCGGGACAGGGTCATCCACGAGCAGTACTTC. Its protein is CASSRDRVIHEQYF.

CDR3 amino acids: CASSPTGFPEAFF. The DNA of the CDR3 is TGTGCCAGCTCTCCTACAGGGTTCCCTGAAGCTTTCTTT. The chain combines TRBV18 with TRBJ1-1; D might be TRBD1 (6 bases). V dropped 6 bases and J dropped 6 bases, with 14 bases sitting between them. The germline V gene has CDR1 KGHSH and CDR2 LQKENI. This CDR3 spans 13 amino acids.

J is TRBJ2-7 and V is TRBV4-1; possible D gene TRBD2, 5 bases. This CDR3 region has 13 residues. Between the trimmed V and J ends, which lost 0 bases and 4 bases, there was a span of 7 bases. CDR1 and CDR2 (germline): MGHRA, YSYEKL. Written as DNA, the CDR3 is TGCGCCAGCAGCCAAGATTCGGGGTACGAGCAGTACTTC. It is translated as CASSQDSGYEQYF.

Concerning this clone: The same CDR3 can be traced to other DNA sequences in this sample. The chain has TRBV5-1 and TRBJ2-7; 7 bases match TRBD1. The CDR3 covers 14 residues. Germline V lookup: CDR1 SGHRS, CDR2 YFSETQ. V was clipped by 0 bases and J by 2 bases; unmatched bases: 2. DNA of the CDR3: TGCGCCAGCAGCTTGGGACAGGGACCCTACGAGCAGTACTTC. Translating it yields CASSLGQGPYEQYF. Full variable domain (outside the CDR3, taken from reference TRBV5-1 and TRBJ2-7): KAGVTQTPRYLIKTRGQQVTLSCSPISGHRSVSWYQQTPGQGLQFLFEYFSETQRNKGNFPGRFSGRQFSNSRSEMNVSTLELGDSALYLCASSLGQGPYEQYFGPGTRLTVT.

V usage is TRBV9 and J usage is TRBJ1-6; no definite D call. Germline CDR1 is SGDLS and CDR2 is YYNGEE. CDR3 length: 12 residues. Trimming shortened V by 5 bases and J by 7 bases, and 7 bases separated the two germline ends. The CDR3 DNA reads TGTGCCAGCAGTATCGGGAATTCACCCCTCCACTTT. It specifies CASSIGNSPLHF.

The gene calls are TRBV4-2 and TRBJ2-7; D possibly corresponds to TRBD2 (7 bases). CDR1 is LGHNA and CDR2 is YNFKEQ in the germline V gene. V dropped 1 base and J dropped 5 bases, with 15 bases sitting between them. The CDR3 spans 15 residues. As DNA, the CDR3 is TGTGCCAGCAGCCAAGGTGGGGGAGGGGGAGACGAGCAGTACTTC. Its translation: CASSQGGGGGDEQYF.

This CDR3 reads CSVGQGDYGYTF. As DNA, the CDR3 is TGCAGCGTTGGACAGGGTGACTATGGCTACACCTTC. This chain uses TRBV29-1 with TRBJ1-2; 7 bases map to TRBD1. The CDR3 is made up of 12 amino acids. Trimming took 4 bases from V and 3 from J; bases not matched to a gene: 2. In germline, CDR1 is SQVTM, CDR2 ANQGSEA.

This chain connects TRBV11-3 to TRBJ2-1, with 8 bases lining up with TRBD1. Germline assignment: CDR1 SGHNT and CDR2 YENEEA. Trimming took 5 bases from V and 6 from J; bases not matched to a gene: 3. The CDR3 totals 13 residues. CDR3 protein: CASSLGQVNEQFF. CDR3 nucleotide sequence: TGTGCCAGCAGCCTGGGACAGGTCAATGAGCAGTTCTTC.

A few counts support this clone. The J gene is TRBJ1-2, the V gene TRBV19; possible D gene TRBD1, 5 bases. Germline CDR1 is LNHDA and CDR2 is SQIVND (reference sequence). The CDR3 is 15 amino acids. V lost 5 bases and J 1 base, leaving 14 bases between the germline ends. CDR3 nucleotides: TGTGCCAGTAGTCCCGACAGCTTCCTTAACTATGGCTACACCTTC. As protein: CASSPDSFLNYGYTF.

The chain recombines TRBV29-1 with TRBJ1-2, with D maybe TRBD1 (5 bases). The germline V gene encodes CDR1 SQVTM and CDR2 ANQGSEA. This CDR3 has 11 residues. CDR3 sequence (DNA): TGCAGTGCCGACAGTTCTTATGGCTACACCTTC. Protein sequence: CSADSSYGYTF.

This chain's CDR3 is CASSASRGFPEAFF. The CDR3 DNA sequence: TGTGCCAGCAGTGCCAGCCGAGGGTTCCCTGAAGCTTTCTTT. The chain has TRBV6-1 and TRBJ1-1; D is undetermined. Trimming stripped 4 bases from V and 6 bases from J, with 15 bases between. The CDR3 has 14 amino acids. Germline values: CDR1 MNHNS, CDR2 SASEGT.

This clone has only one observation. A junction end diverges from the germline sequence, so it may reflect a read error. The rearrangement joins TRBV4-2 to TRBJ2-3, with D perhaps matching TRBD2 (6 bases). Germline CDR1 is LGHNA and CDR2 is YNFKEQ. This CDR3 region has 17 residues. The CDR3 spells CASSQDPASARTDTPYF. The CDR3 DNA is TGTGCCAGCAGCCAAGATCCCGCTAGCGCACGCACAGATACGCCGTATTTT.

This clone appeared a single time. The chain couples TRBV19 to TRBJ1-1, with no clear D. The germline V and J ends were trimmed by 3 bases and 0 bases, with 11 bases remaining between them. The V gene's germline CDR1 is LNHDA and CDR2 SQIVND (reference sequence). The CDR3 spans 15 residues. CDR3 sequence (DNA): TGTGCCAGTAGTATCACCCTCGGGGTGAACACTGAAGCTTTCTTT. It is translated as CASSITLGVNTEAFF.

V usage is TRBV5-1 and J usage is TRBJ2-3; D remains ambiguous. The CDR3 runs 12 residues. Trimming removed 4 bases from V and 2 bases from J, with 5 bases in between. In germline, CDR1 is SGHRS, CDR2 YFSETQ. In DNA form, the CDR3 reads TGCGCCAGCAGCCGCGACACAGATACGCAGTATTTT. Its translation is CASSRDTDTQYF.

V gene TRBV18 combines with J gene TRBJ2-7; D possibly corresponds to TRBD2 (6 bases). From germline, CDR1 is KGHSH and CDR2 LQKENI. V was pared by 4 bases and J by 2 bases, with 18 bases between. The CDR3 totals 16 residues. The CDR3 spells CASSLVSGPQTYEQYF. CDR3 coding DNA: TGTGCCAGCTCACTTGTGAGCGGGCCCCAGACCTACGAGCAGTACTTC.

This chain connects TRBV11-3 to TRBJ1-1, with TRBD1 identical over 8 bases. The V and J ends lost 4 bases and 11 bases, in that order; junction bases with no gene match: 6. CDR1 and CDR2 (germline): SGHNT, YENEEA. The CDR3 sequence is 12 residues long. CDR3 in amino acids: CASSSRGRLAFF. The CDR3, as DNA: TGTGCCAGCAGCTCCAGGGGGCGCTTGGCTTTCTTT.

J is TRBJ1-5 and V is TRBV6-1; possible D gene TRBD1, 6 bases. CDR1 and CDR2 (germline): MNHNS, SASEGT. The germline V and J ends were trimmed by 8 bases and 0 bases, with 11 bases remaining between them. The CDR3 runs to 14 residues. The CDR3 sequence is CASESGDSNQPQHF. CDR3 DNA: TGTGCCAGCGAGTCAGGGGATAGCAATCAGCCCCAGCATTTT.

The chain employs TRBV7-8 and TRBJ2-2, with 9 bases that match TRBD2. The V gene's germline CDR1 is SGHVS and CDR2 FQNEAQ. V was clipped by 5 bases and J by 3 bases; unmatched bases: 4. The CDR3 has 15 amino acids. For the CDR3, the DNA is TGTGCCAGCAGCCCTAGCGGGGCGGACACCGGGGAGCTGTTTTTT. This translates into CASSPSGADTGELFF. The complete variable domain, with remaining parts taken from reference TRBV7-8 and TRBJ2-2, reads GAGVSQSPRYKVAKRGQDVALRCDPISGHVSLFWYQQALGQGPEFLTYFQNEAQLDKSGLPSDRFFAERPEGSVSTLKIQRTQQEDSAVYLCASSPSGADTGELFFGEGSRLTVL.

This chain uses TRBV4-1 with TRBJ1-4; no clear D gene. Trimming left V 4 bases short and J 6 bases short, with 9 bases between. The CDR3 contains 13 residues. Germline V gene data show CDR1 as MGHRA and CDR2 as YSYEKL. CDR3 protein: CASSPLTDEKLFF. The CDR3 nucleotides read TGCGCCAGCAGCCCACTAACGGATGAAAAACTGTTTTTT.

The rearrangement uses TRBV6-5 and TRBJ1-5; tentatively, D is TRBD1 (5 bases). Between the trimmed V and J ends, which lost 9 bases and 2 bases, there was a span of 11 bases. Germline-derived CDR1 and CDR2 are MNHEY and SVGAGI. CDR3 length: 13 residues. In nucleotides, the CDR3 is TGTGCCAGTCGGAAACAGGGCAATCAGCCCCAGCATTTT. It yields the protein CASRKQGNQPQHF.

The rearrangement joins TRBV6-5 to TRBJ1-5; D gene uncertain. Germline V gene lookup returns CDR1 MNHEY and CDR2 SVGAGI. The CDR3 sequence is 13 residues long. Trimming pared 2 bases from V and 5 bases from J, leaving 7 bases between. The CDR3 loop is CASSYPFDQPQHF. The CDR3, as DNA: TGTGCCAGCAGTTACCCGTTTGATCAGCCCCAGCATTTT.

CDR3 residues: CASSSRNSPLHF. In nucleotides, the CDR3 is TGTGCCAGCAGTTCCCGTAATTCACCCCTCCACTTT. This sequence joins TRBV2 and TRBJ1-6, with D unclear. There are 12 residues in the CDR3. V dropped 5 bases and J dropped 6 bases, with 5 bases sitting between them. In germline, CDR1 is SNHLY, CDR2 FYNNEI. Supplemented by reference TRBV2 and TRBJ1-6, the full variable domain reads EPEVTQTPSHQVTQMGQEVILRCVPISNHLYFYWYRQILGQKVEFLVSFYNNEISEKSEIFDDQFSVERPDGSNFTLKIRSTKLEDSAMYFCASSSRNSPLHFGNGTRLTVT.

The CDR3 is CASSLGQQQPQHF. CDR3 coding DNA: TGTGCCAGCAGTTTAGGACAACAGCAGCCCCAGCATTTT. The genes are TRBV28 and TRBJ1-5; D is possibly TRBD1 (5 bases). CDR3 size: 13 residues. The germline V gene encodes CDR1 MDHEN and CDR2 SYDVKM. Deletions cut 2 bases from V and 7 bases from J, with 9 bases between.

This chain connects TRBV27 to TRBJ1-6; D is perhaps TRBD1 (6 bases). V lost 6 bases to trimming and J lost 7 bases, with 13 bases between them. The CDR3 contains 14 residues. Germline values: CDR1 MNHEY, CDR2 SMNVEV (reference sequence). Here the CDR3 reads CASSSGQTNSPLHF. CDR3 nucleotides: TGTGCCAGCAGCTCCGGACAGACCAATTCACCCCTCCACTTT.

The chain combines TRBV13 with TRBJ2-3; no reliable D call. The CDR3 is 12 amino acids. The ends were cut back, 4 bases at V and 1 base at J, with 3 bases in the middle. Germline loops: CDR1 PRHDT, CDR2 FYEKMQ (reference sequence). CDR3 sequence: CASSSGTDTQYF. The CDR3 coding sequence is TGTGCCAGCAGCTCGGGCACAGATACGCAGTATTTT.

This clone was found a few times. The chain joins TRBV6-5 to TRBJ1-1; D is perhaps TRBD1 (6 bases). Trimming took off 0 bases at V and 4 bases at J, with 12 bases between the two ends. The germline CDR1 and CDR2 sequences are MNHEY and SVGAGI. CDR3 length equals 15 residues. DNA for the CDR3: TGTGCCAGCAGTTACTCAACAGGGCAGAGCACTGAAGCTTTCTTT. This sequence encodes CASSYSTGQSTEAFF.

The chain couples TRBV19 to TRBJ2-5; 9 positions agree with TRBD2. The CDR3 is made up of 16 amino acids. V lost 7 bases and J lost 2; bases outside the gene matches: 11. Per the germline V gene, CDR1 is LNHDA and CDR2 is SQIVND (reference sequence). CDR3 loop: CASMRRREGGQETQYF. CDR3 DNA sequence: TGTGCCAGTATGAGACGGCGGGAGGGGGGGCAAGAGACCCAGTACTTC.

V is TRBV19 and J is TRBJ2-7, with 10 bases matching TRBD2. Germline V lookup: CDR1 LNHDA, CDR2 SQIVND (reference sequence). V lost 4 bases and J lost 6; bases outside the gene matches: 12. The CDR3 is 16 residues long. The CDR3 nucleotides read TGTGCCAGTAGTAGGGCTAGCGGGAGTGGTATGTCCGAGCAGTACTTC. Translated: CASSRASGSGMSEQYF.